Here is one TCR beta chain with its context. Germline-derived CDR1 and CDR2 are MGHRA and YSYEKL. The CDR3 contains 15 residues. V shed 3 bases and J shed 2 bases, with 13 bases lying between them. The sample originates from a study of Ad26.COV2.S vaccination and SARS-CoV-2 variants. Stated treatment: about 20 received Ad26.COV2.S at low or high dose, single or two shots; about 5 received placebo; per-sample allocation not given. The samples were gathered on day 63 after the first injection of vaccine or placebo. Measured with immunoSEQ multiplex PCR; TCRdb has only the in-frame clones, and not every one. The sample lists approximately 410,000 clones; around 87% were seen once.

The chain combines TRBV4-1 with TRBJ2-5; D remains unclear. The material sequenced was peripheral blood, taken in a trial of Ad26.COV2.S vaccine versus placebo. This receptor was obtained from a person aged 18-60 years who received the Ad26.COV2.S COVID-19 vaccine or a placebo. The CDR3 DNA sequence: TGCGCCAGCAGCCAGGAGCAGCTTTCGCAAGAGACCCAGTACTTC. Translated: CASSQEQLSQETQYF.